This passage covers 2 T cell receptor beta chains from one sample sequenced in a study of T cell responses to AZD1222 COVID-19 vaccine. Profiled with immunoSEQ multiplex PCR; TCRdb holds only in-frame clones, not every one. The profile shows over 150,000 clones, about 92% of them singletons. The sequences come from peripheral blood, collected on day 0 of MenACWY control vaccination. Source of these receptors: an adult in good health.

This clone was recorded once. The chain links TRBV4-2 to TRBJ2-1; D possibly corresponds to TRBD2 (7 bases). This CDR3 region has 16 residues. Trimming left V 2 bases short and J 8 bases short, with 19 bases between. Looked up from germline, CDR1 is LGHNA and CDR2 is YNFKEQ. The CDR3 DNA is TGTGCCAGCAGCCAATTGGGGGGGCGTCTCGGCGATGAGCAGTTCTTC. Translating it yields CASSQLGGRLGDEQFF.

In DNA, the CDR3 is TGTGCCAGCAGCCTCGATAGTGGGACAGGGCGTCGCAATGAGCAGTTCTTC. It encodes CASSLDSGTGRRNEQFF. The J gene is TRBJ2-1, the V gene TRBV4-2, with TRBD1 matching 9 bases. The CDR3 extends over 17 amino acids. V was pared by 4 bases and J by 6 bases, with 13 bases of the junction left unmatched. Germline CDR1 LGHNA, CDR2 YNFKEQ.